Below are 27 T cell receptor beta chains sequenced from a single sample in a study of blood T cell repertoires in COVID-19. Produced via immunoSEQ multiplex PCR; TCRdb's table is partial and in-frame only. The data show 200,000 to 250,000 clones, about 80% seen once. The sequencing sample was made of PBMCs or T cells enriched from blood (not recorded which). All receptors derive from a man between 60 and 75 years old who had recovered from COVID-19.

The rearrangement uses TRBV3-1 (or the pseudogene TRBV3-2) and TRBJ2-7, with D possibly being TRBD2 (6 bases). The germline gives CDR1 LGHDT, CDR2 YNNKEL (reference sequence). Deletions cut 2 bases from V and 7 bases from J, with 24 bases between. The CDR3 is 17 residues long. CDR3 protein: CASSQKGRDRSLREQYF. CDR3 DNA: TGTGCCAGCAGCCAAAAAGGGCGGGATCGCTCCCTACGAGAGCAGTACTTC.

The rearrangement uses TRBV15 and TRBJ2-5; 7 bases agree with TRBD2. This CDR3 contains 14 residues. Germline V lookup: CDR1 LNHNV, CDR2 YYDKDF (reference sequence). The CDR3 loop reads CATRGGGGLETQYF. The CDR3, as DNA: TGTGCGACTAGAGGCGGCGGGGGTTTAGAGACCCAGTACTTC.

On this clone: An end of the junction differs from the germline gene, which may be a read error. V is TRBV7-8 and J is TRBJ2-1, with 9 bases that match TRBD2. CDR3 length equals 15 residues. Germline values: CDR1 SGHVS, CDR2 FQNEAQ. CDR3 DNA: TGTGCCAGCAGCATAGCGGGCGGGGGGGCAAATGAGCAGTTCTTC. The encoded protein is CASSIAGGGANEQFF.

This chain uses TRBV18 with TRBJ2-7; 8 nucleotides agree with TRBD1. V lost 1 base and J lost 9; bases outside the gene matches: 14. CDR1 and CDR2 from the germline V gene are KGHSH and LQKENI. The CDR3 contains 16 residues. CDR3 nucleotide sequence: TGTGCCAGCTCACCACAGGCGGACAGGGTTTTTTCGGGGCAGTACTTC. Amino acids: CASSPQADRVFSGQYF.

The V call is TRBV3-1 (or the pseudogene TRBV3-2), the J call TRBJ2-1; perhaps TRBD2 as D (5 bases). Germline V gene lookup returns CDR1 LGHDT and CDR2 YNNKEL (reference sequence). V lost 4 bases and J lost 0, with 10 bases in between. The CDR3 covers 15 residues. The CDR3 sequence is CASSPLDYSYNEQFF. As DNA, the CDR3 is TGTGCCAGCAGCCCCCTTGACTACTCCTACAATGAGCAGTTCTTC.

The rearrangement joins TRBV7-9 to TRBJ1-1, with 8 bases that match TRBD1. From germline, CDR1 is SEHNR and CDR2 FQNEAQ (reference sequence). This CDR3 comprises 15 residues. V shed 5 bases and J 2 bases; nucleotides not matched to a gene: 7. The CDR3 region is CASSPAGTGNTEAFF. CDR3 DNA: TGTGCCAGCAGCCCGGCGGGGACAGGTAACACTGAAGCTTTCTTT.

V usage is TRBV5-1 and J usage is TRBJ2-5; 9 nucleotides align to TRBD1. Germline CDR1 is SGHRS and CDR2 is YFSETQ. This CDR3 is 14 amino acids long. V gave up 2 bases and J gave up 5 bases; unmatched junction bases: 4. CDR3 in amino acids: CASSFGQGRETQYF. The CDR3, as DNA: TGCGCCAGCAGCTTTGGACAGGGGCGGGAGACCCAGTACTTC.

This clone was counted once. V gene TRBV5-6 combines with J gene TRBJ1-2; 10 nucleotides match TRBD1. The CDR3 has 13 residues. V gave up 4 bases and J gave up 8 bases; unmatched junction bases: 5. Germline V lookup: CDR1 SGHDT, CDR2 YYEEEE. CDR3 coding DNA: TGTGCCAGCAGCCTGACAGGGGGCCGAGGCTACACCTTC. It translates to CASSLTGGRGYTF.

The chain recombines TRBV11-3 with TRBJ2-7; 9 bases are shared with TRBD1. Germline CDR1 reads SGHNT; CDR2 reads YENEEA. V trimming: 5 bases; J trimming: 4 bases; junction bases outside the gene matches: 9. The CDR3 is made up of 15 amino acids. CDR3 in amino acids: CASSHTGGSWYEQYF. Here the CDR3 DNA reads TGTGCCAGCAGCCATACAGGGGGCAGTTGGTACGAGCAGTACTTC.

The chain combines TRBV2 with TRBJ1-2; TRBD1 is a possible D gene (5 bases). Germline V gene sequence: CDR1 SNHLY, CDR2 FYNNEI. With 5 bases removed from V and 3 bases from J, the gap between germline ends came to 10 bases. CDR3 length: 13 residues. The CDR3 DNA reads as TGTGCCAGCAGTCCAACGGGGGACTATGGCTACACCTTC. It codes for CASSPTGDYGYTF. Filled out from reference TRBV2 and TRBJ1-2, the complete variable domain reads EPEVTQTPSHQVTQMGQEVILRCVPISNHLYFYWYRQILGQKVEFLVSFYNNEISEKSEIFDDQFSVERPDGSNFTLKIRSTKLEDSAMYFCASSPTGDYGYTFGSGTRLTVV.

The chain employs TRBV28 and TRBJ1-2, with 7 bases aligning to TRBD1. CDR1 MDHEN and CDR2 SYDVKM come from the germline V gene. Germline trimming cut 8 bases from V and 2 bases from J; bases unmatched to any gene: 5. The CDR3 spans 13 residues. As DNA, the CDR3 is TGTGCCAGCTGTTCGACAGGGAACTATGGCTACACCTTC. It yields the protein CASCSTGNYGYTF.

This chain uses TRBV11-2 with TRBJ1-1, with 7 bases that match TRBD1. Trimming cost V 6 bases and J 2 bases; bases outside gene matches: 9. This CDR3 region has 15 residues. CDR1 is SGHAT and CDR2 is FQNNGV in the germline V gene. For the CDR3, the DNA is TGTGCCAGCAGTTCAGGGGGGTCAGGAAACACTGAAGCTTTCTTT. Amino acids: CASSSGGSGNTEAFF.

The chain couples TRBV5-1 to TRBJ1-2, with D perhaps TRBD1 (5 bases). CDR1 and CDR2 (germline): SGHRS, YFSETQ. V lost 2 bases, J lost 8 bases, and 16 bases lay in between. The CDR3 runs 14 residues. CDR3 sequence: CASSFDRGSGGYTF. CDR3 sequence (DNA): TGCGCCAGCAGCTTTGACCGGGGGTCCGGCGGCTACACCTTC.

The chain joins TRBV5-1 to TRBJ2-5, with 10 bases fitting TRBD2. Germline CDR1 SGHRS, CDR2 YFSETQ. The CDR3 spans 17 residues. Unmatched junction bases numbered 10, after V lost 0 bases and J lost 5 bases. The CDR3 protein is CASSLGPSSGGRETQYF. The DNA of the CDR3 is TGCGCCAGCAGCTTGGGGCCCTCTAGCGGGGGCCGGGAGACCCAGTACTTC. The variable domain in full, with the rest retrieved from reference TRBV5-1 and TRBJ2-5, is KAGVTQTPRYLIKTRGQQVTLSCSPISGHRSVSWYQQTPGQGLQFLFEYFSETQRNKGNFPGRFSGRQFSNSRSEMNVSTLELGDSALYLCASSLGPSSGGRETQYFGPGTRLLVL.

The chain links TRBV2 to TRBJ2-3; TRBD1 matches at 7 bases. CDR1 and CDR2 from the germline V gene are SNHLY and FYNNEI. The CDR3 length is 15 residues. V lost 5 bases to trimming and J lost 2 bases; unmatched junction nucleotides: 7. The CDR3 nucleotides read TGTGCCAGCAGTATACGGAAGGGGGCCACAGATACGCAGTATTTT. Translation: CASSIRKGATDTQYF.

The gene calls are TRBV5-4 and TRBJ1-1; D is perhaps TRBD1 (6 bases). Germline loops: CDR1 SGHNT, CDR2 YYREEE (reference sequence). The CDR3 runs 16 residues. The V end lost 4 bases, the J end lost 2 bases, and 18 bases lay between the germline ends. The CDR3 bases are TGTGCCAGCAGCCCGGGGGGGGCGGGAATCAACACTGAAGCTTTCTTT. This encodes CASSPGGAGINTEAFF.

V gene TRBV11-3 combines with J gene TRBJ1-4, with D possibly TRBD1 on 5 matching bases. The CDR3 extends over 14 amino acids. Germline V gene data show CDR1 as SGHNT and CDR2 as YENEEA. Between the trimmed V and J ends, which lost 4 bases and 0 bases, there was a span of 6 bases. The CDR3 sequence is CASSSTATNEKLFF. DNA for the CDR3: TGTGCCAGCAGCTCGACAGCAACTAATGAAAAACTGTTTTTT.

The chain combines TRBV27 with TRBJ1-1; 8 nucleotides agree with TRBD1. CDR1 MNHEY and CDR2 SMNVEV come from the germline V gene (reference sequence). Losses at the gene ends were 6 bases for V and 3 bases for J; bases not matched to a gene: 6. The length of the CDR3 is 14 residues. The DNA of the CDR3 is TGTGCCAGCAGACCTACAGGGGGAGACACTGAAGCTTTCTTT. As protein: CASRPTGGDTEAFF.

This chain's CDR3 is CASSQGQFYEQYF. Here the CDR3 DNA reads TGTGCCAGCAGCCAAGGACAATTTTACGAGCAGTACTTC. V gene TRBV14 combines with J gene TRBJ2-7; unclear D gene. The CDR3 spans 13 residues. Germline assignment: CDR1 SGHDN and CDR2 FVKESK. The ends were cut back, 1 base at V and 4 bases at J, with 8 bases in the middle.

This chain connects TRBV6-5 to TRBJ1-2; 7 bases are shared with TRBD1. J was trimmed by 10 bases and V by 0 bases; bases with no gene match: 8. Germline V gene sequence: CDR1 MNHEY, CDR2 SVGAGI. The CDR3 has 14 residues. CDR3 residues: CASSYSRTTGNYTF. The CDR3 DNA reads TGTGCCAGCAGTTACTCCCGAACGACAGGGAACTACACCTTC.

This clone was counted a few times. This chain uses TRBV7-9 with TRBJ1-6; the D is unclear. This CDR3 spans 15 amino acids. Per germline, CDR1 SEHNR and CDR2 FQNEAQ (reference sequence). With 1 base removed from V and 3 bases from J, the gap between germline ends came to 7 bases. CDR3 DNA sequence: TGTGCCAGCAGCTTAGACGGAGTCTATAATTCACCCCTCCACTTT. Its translation is CASSLDGVYNSPLHF.

The V and J genes are TRBV30 and TRBJ2-7, with a weak D call TRBD1 (5 bases). Trimming removed 2 bases from V and 3 bases from J, with 14 bases in between. The CDR3 sequence is 14 residues long. Germline values: CDR1 GTSNPN, CDR2 SVGIG (reference sequence). The CDR3 protein is CAWSKDSAYYEQYF. The CDR3 bases are TGTGCCTGGAGTAAAGACAGCGCATACTACGAGCAGTACTTC. The variable domain in full, with the rest retrieved from reference TRBV30 and TRBJ2-7, is SQTIHQWPATLVQPVGSPLSLECTVEGTSNPNLYWYRQAAGRGLQLLFYSVGIGQISSEVPQNLSASRPQDRQFILSSKKLLLSDSGFYLCAWSKDSAYYEQYFGPGTRLTVT.

This clone occurred a few times. The V and J genes are TRBV5-1 and TRBJ1-5; tentatively, D is TRBD1 (5 bases). The V end was cut by 0 bases, the J end by 4 bases, with 11 bases between. CDR1 is SGHRS, CDR2 YFSETQ, per germline. The CDR3 runs 15 residues. The CDR3 DNA follows: TGCGCCAGCAGCTTGGAAGGGGAGGCGAATCAGCCCCAGCATTTT. Translation gives CASSLEGEANQPQHF.

The chain combines TRBV7-9 with TRBJ2-1; possibly TRBD2 for D (6 bases). Per the germline V gene, CDR1 is SEHNR and CDR2 is FQNEAQ (reference sequence). The V and J ends lost 4 bases and 4 bases respectively, with 14 bases between them. The CDR3 consists of 15 residues. In nucleotides, the CDR3 is TGTGCCAGCAGCTCGGGAGTACACCAATACAATGAGCAGTTCTTC. Its protein is CASSSGVHQYNEQFF.

V usage is TRBV18 and J usage is TRBJ1-2; unclear D gene. The CDR3 has 14 residues. Germline V lookup: CDR1 KGHSH, CDR2 LQKENI. V lost 2 bases to trimming and J lost 0 bases, with 7 bases between them. CDR3 nucleotides: TGTGCCAGCTCACCATCTACTGCTAACTATGGCTACACCTTC. This encodes CASSPSTANYGYTF.

The rearrangement uses TRBV12-3 or TRBV12-4 and TRBJ1-1; possible D gene TRBD1, 6 bases. The CDR3 is 13 residues long. V was pared by 5 bases and J by 8 bases, with 15 bases between. The CDR3 is CASSQIGGGEAFF. Here the CDR3 DNA reads TGTGCCAGCAGTCAGATCGGGGGGGGCGAAGCTTTCTTT.

CDR3 DNA: TGTGCCAGCAGCTTAGCCTTCGCTGGGGCCAACGTCCTGACTTTC. Amino acid sequence: CASSLAFAGANVLTF. The chain has TRBV7-6 and TRBJ2-6; D is ambiguous. Trimming removed 0 bases at V and 2 bases at J, with 5 bases between. The CDR3 extends over 15 amino acids. Germline V gene sequence: CDR1 SGHVS, CDR2 FNYEAQ. Combining the CDR3 with reference TRBV7-6 and TRBJ2-6 gives the whole variable domain GAGVSQSPRYKVTKRGQDVALRCDPISGHVSLYWYRQALGQGPEFLTYFNYEAQQDKSGLPNDRFSAERPEGSISTLTIQRTEQRDSAMYRCASSLAFAGANVLTFGAGSRLTVL.